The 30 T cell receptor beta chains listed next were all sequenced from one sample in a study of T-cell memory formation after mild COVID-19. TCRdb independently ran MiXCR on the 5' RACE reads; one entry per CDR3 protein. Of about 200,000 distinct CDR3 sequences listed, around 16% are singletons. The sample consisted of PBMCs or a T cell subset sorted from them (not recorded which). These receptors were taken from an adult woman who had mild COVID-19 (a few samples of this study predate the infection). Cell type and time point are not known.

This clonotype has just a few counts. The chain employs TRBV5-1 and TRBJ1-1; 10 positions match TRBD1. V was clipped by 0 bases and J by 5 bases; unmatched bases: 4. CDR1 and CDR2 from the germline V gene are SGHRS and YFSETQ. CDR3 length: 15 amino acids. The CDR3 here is CASSLEGQGWTEAFF. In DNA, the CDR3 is TGCGCCAGCAGCTTGGAGGGACAGGGGTGGACTGAAGCTTTCTTT. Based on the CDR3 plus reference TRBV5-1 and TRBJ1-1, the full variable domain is KAGVTQTPRYLIKTRGQQVTLSCSPISGHRSVSWYQQTPGQGLQFLFEYFSETQRNKGNFPGRFSGRQFSNSRSEMNVSTLELGDSALYLCASSLEGQGWTEAFFGQGTRLTVV.

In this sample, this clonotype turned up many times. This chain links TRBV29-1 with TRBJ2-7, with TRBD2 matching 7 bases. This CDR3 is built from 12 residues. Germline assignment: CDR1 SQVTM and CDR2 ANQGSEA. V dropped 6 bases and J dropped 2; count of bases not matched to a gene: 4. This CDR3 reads CSVTSAAYEQYF. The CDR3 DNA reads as TGCAGCGTAACTAGCGCTGCCTACGAGCAGTACTTC.

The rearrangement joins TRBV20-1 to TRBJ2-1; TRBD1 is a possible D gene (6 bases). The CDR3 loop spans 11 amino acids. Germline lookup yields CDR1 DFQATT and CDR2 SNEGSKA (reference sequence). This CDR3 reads CSLSQGKEQFF. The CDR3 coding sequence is TGCAGCCTCTCACAGGGAAAGGAGCAGTTCTTC.

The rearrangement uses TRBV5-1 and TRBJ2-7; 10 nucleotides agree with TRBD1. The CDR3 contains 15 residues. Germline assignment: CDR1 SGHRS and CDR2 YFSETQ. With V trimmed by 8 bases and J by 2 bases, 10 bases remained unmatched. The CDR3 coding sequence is TGCGCCAGGATTCCCGGGACAGGGGTACCCTACGAGCAGTACTTC. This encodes CARIPGTGVPYEQYF.

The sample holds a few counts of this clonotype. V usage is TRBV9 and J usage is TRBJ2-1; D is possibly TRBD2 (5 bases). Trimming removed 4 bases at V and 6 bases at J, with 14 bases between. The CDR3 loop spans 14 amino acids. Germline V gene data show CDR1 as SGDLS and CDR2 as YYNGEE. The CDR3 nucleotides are TGTGCCAGCAGCCCCCGTTCCGAGGGCAATGAGCAGTTCTTC. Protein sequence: CASSPRSEGNEQFF.

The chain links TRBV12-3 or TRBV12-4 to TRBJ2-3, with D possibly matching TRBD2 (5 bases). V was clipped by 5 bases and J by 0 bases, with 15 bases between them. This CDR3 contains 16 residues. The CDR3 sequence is CASSAGEGSSTDTQYF. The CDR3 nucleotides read TGTGCCAGCAGTGCCGGAGAGGGCTCTAGCACAGATACGCAGTATTTT.

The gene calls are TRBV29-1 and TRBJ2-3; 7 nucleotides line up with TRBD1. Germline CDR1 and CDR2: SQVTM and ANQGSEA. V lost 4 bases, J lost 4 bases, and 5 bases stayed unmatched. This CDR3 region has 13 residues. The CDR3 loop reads CSVGDRAPDTQYF. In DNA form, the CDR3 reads TGCAGCGTTGGTGACAGGGCCCCAGATACGCAGTATTTT.

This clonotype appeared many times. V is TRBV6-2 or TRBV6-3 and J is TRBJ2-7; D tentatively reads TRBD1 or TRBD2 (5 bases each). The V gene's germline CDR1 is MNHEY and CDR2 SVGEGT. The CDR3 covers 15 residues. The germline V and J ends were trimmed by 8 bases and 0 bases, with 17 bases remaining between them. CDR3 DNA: TGTGCCAGCGGATCCGGGACGGGGAGCTCCTACGAGCAGTACTTC. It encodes CASGSGTGSSYEQYF.

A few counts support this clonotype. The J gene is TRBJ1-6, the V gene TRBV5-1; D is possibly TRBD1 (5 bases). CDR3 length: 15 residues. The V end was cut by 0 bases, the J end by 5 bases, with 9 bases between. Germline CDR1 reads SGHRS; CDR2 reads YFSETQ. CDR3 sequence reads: CASSLAGTDNSPLHF. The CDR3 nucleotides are TGCGCCAGCAGCTTGGCCGGGACGGATAATTCACCCCTCCACTTT. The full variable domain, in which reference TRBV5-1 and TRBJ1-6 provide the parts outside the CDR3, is KAGVTQTPRYLIKTRGQQVTLSCSPISGHRSVSWYQQTPGQGLQFLFEYFSETQRNKGNFPGRFSGRQFSNSRSEMNVSTLELGDSALYLCASSLAGTDNSPLHFGNGTRLTVT.

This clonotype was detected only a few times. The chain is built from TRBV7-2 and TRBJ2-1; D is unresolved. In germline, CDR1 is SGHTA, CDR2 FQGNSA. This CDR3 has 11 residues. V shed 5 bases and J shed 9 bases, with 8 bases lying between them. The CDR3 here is CASSRAAEQFF. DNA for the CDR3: TGTGCCAGCAGCCGGGCCGCTGAGCAGTTCTTC.

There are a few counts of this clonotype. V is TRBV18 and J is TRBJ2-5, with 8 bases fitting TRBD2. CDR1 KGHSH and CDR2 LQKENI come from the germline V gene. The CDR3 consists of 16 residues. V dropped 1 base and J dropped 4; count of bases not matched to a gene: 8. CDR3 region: CASSPLDSGGGETQYF. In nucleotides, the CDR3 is TGTGCCAGCTCACCACTAGACAGCGGGGGTGGAGAGACCCAGTACTTC.

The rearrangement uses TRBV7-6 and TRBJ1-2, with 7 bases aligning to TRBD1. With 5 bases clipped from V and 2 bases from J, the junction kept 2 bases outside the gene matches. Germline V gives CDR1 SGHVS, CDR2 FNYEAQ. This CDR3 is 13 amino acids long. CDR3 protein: CASSPTGNYGYTF. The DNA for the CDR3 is TGTGCCAGCAGCCCGACAGGGAACTATGGCTACACCTTC.

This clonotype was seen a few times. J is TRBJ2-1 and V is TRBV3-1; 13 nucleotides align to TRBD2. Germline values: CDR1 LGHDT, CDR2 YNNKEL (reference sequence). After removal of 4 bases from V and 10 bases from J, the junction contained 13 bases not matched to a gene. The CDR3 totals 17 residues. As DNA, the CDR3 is TGTGCCAGCAGCCCTCCCTTCACTAGCGGGAGGGCGAGGGAGCAGTTCTTC. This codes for CASSPPFTSGRAREQFF.

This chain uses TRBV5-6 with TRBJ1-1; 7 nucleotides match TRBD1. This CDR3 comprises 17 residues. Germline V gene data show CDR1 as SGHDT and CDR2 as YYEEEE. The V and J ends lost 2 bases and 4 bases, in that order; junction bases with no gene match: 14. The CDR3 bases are TGTGCCAGCAGCTTCGAGAGTGGGGTTGCAGGGGGCACTGAAGCTTTCTTT. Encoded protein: CASSFESGVAGGTEAFF.

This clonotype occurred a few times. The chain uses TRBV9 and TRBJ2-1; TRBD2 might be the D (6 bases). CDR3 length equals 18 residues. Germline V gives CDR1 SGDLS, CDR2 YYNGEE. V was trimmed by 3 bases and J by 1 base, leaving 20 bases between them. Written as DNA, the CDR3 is TGTGCCAGCAGCGCCCGCGAGAAGACTAGTCTATCCTACAATGAGCAGTTCTTC. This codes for CASSAREKTSLSYNEQFF.

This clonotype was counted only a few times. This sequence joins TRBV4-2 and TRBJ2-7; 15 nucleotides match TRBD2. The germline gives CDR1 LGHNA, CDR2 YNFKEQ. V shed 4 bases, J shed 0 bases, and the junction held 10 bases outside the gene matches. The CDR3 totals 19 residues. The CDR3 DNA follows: TGTGCCAGCAGCCGCCAGGCCGGGACTAGCGGGGGGATCTCCTACGAGCAGTACTTC. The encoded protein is CASSRQAGTSGGISYEQYF.

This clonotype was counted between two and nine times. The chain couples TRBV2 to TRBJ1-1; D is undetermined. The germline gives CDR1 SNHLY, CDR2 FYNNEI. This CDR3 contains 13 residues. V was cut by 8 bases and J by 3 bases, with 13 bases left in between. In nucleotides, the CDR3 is TGTGCCAGCCGAACGGGATGGGACACTGAAGCTTTCTTT. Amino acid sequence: CASRTGWDTEAFF.

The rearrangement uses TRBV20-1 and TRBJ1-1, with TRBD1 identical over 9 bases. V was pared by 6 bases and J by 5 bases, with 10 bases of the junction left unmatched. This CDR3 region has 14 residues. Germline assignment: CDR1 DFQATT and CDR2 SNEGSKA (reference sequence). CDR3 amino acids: CSAIKGQGLTEAFF. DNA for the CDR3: TGCAGTGCAATTAAGGGACAGGGATTGACTGAAGCTTTCTTT.

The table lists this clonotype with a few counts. CDR3 sequence (DNA): TGTGCCAGCTCACCACCTAGGGGACTGATGAACACTGAAGCTTTCTTT. It yields the protein CASSPPRGLMNTEAFF. The V and J genes are TRBV18 and TRBJ1-1, with D possibly TRBD1 on 5 matching bases. The CDR3 is 16 residues long. V was cut by 0 bases and J by 0 bases, with 11 bases left in between. Germline V CDR1 and CDR2: KGHSH, LQKENI.

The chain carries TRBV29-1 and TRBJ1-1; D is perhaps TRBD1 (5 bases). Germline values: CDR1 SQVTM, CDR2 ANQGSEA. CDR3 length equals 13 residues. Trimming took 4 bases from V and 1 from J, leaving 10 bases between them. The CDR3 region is CSVGIGENTEAFF. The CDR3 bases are TGCAGCGTTGGAATAGGGGAGAACACTGAAGCTTTCTTT.

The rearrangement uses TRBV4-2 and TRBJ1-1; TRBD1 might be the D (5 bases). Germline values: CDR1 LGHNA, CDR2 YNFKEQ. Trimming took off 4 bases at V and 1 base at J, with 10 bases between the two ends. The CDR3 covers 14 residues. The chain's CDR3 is CASSRETENTEAFF. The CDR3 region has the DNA TGTGCCAGCAGCCGCGAGACAGAGAACACTGAAGCTTTCTTT.

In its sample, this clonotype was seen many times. The CDR3 loop is CASSQGDEQYF. CDR3 DNA sequence: TGTGCCAGCAGCCAAGGGGACGAGCAGTACTTC. V usage is TRBV3-1 and J usage is TRBJ2-7; D remains unclear. V shed 1 base and J shed 5 bases, with 3 bases lying between them. Germline assignment: CDR1 LGHDT and CDR2 YNNKEL (reference sequence). CDR3 length: 11 amino acids.

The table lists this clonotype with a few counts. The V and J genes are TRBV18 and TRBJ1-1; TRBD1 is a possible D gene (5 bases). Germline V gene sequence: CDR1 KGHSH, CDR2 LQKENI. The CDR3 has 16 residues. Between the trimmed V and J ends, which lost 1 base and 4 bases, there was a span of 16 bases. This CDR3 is CASSPLQGKGSTEAFF. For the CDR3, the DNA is TGTGCCAGCTCACCACTTCAGGGTAAAGGCTCCACTGAAGCTTTCTTT.

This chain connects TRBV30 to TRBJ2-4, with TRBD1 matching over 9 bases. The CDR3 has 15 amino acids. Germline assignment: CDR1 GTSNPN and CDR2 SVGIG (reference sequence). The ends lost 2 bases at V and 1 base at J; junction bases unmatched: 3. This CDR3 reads CAWSTGGSAKNIQYF. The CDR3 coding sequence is TGTGCCTGGAGTACAGGGGGCTCGGCCAAAAACATTCAGTACTTC.

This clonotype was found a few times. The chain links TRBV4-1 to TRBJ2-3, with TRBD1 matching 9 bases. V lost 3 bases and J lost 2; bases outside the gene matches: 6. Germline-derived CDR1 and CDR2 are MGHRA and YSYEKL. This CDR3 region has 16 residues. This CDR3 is CASSHMGQGNTDTQYF. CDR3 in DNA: TGCGCCAGCAGCCACATGGGACAGGGAAACACAGATACGCAGTATTTT.

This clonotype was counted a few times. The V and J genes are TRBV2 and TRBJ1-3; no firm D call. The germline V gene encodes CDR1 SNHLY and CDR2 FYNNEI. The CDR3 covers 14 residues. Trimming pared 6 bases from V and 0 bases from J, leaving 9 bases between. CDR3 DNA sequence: TGTGCCAGCAGCGGGCTGTCCTCTGGAAACACCATATATTTT. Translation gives CASSGLSSGNTIYF.

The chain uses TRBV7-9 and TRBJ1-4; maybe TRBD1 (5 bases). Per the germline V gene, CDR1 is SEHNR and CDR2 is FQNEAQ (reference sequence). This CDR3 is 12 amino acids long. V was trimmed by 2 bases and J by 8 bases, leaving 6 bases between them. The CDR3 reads CASSLRGEKLFF. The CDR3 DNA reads TGTGCCAGCAGCTTACGGGGGGAAAAACTGTTTTTT.

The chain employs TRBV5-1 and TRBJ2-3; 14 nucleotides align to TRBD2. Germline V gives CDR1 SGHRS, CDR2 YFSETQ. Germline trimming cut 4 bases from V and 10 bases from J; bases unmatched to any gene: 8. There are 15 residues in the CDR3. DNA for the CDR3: TGCGCCAGCAGCCAGGGACTAGCGGGAGTACAGGCGCAGTATTTT. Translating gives CASSQGLAGVQAQYF.

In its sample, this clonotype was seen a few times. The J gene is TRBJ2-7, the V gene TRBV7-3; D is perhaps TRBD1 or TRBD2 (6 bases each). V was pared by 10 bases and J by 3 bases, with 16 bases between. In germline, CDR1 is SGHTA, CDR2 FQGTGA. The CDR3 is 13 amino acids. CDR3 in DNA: TGTGCCACCTCAATAAAGGGGGGCTACGAGCAGTACTTC. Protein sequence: CATSIKGGYEQYF.

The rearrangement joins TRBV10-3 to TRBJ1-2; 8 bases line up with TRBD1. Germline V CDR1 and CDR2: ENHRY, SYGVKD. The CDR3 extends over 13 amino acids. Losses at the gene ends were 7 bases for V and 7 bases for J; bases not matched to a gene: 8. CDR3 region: CAITLGQGGGYTF. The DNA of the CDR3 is TGTGCCATCACCCTTGGACAGGGAGGTGGCTACACCTTC.